In its sample, the clone carrying this T cell receptor beta chain was seen many times. This record comes from a study of Graves' ophthalmopathy and Graves' hyperthyroidism. From RNA, the CDR3 regions of TCR beta chains were amplified and sequenced. Amplification began with first-round RT-PCR using HTBI primers, then second-round multiplex PCR was performed. Via MiXCR, TCRdb re-called the multiplex PCR reads, giving one row per CDR3 protein. The table shows around 1.1 million distinct CDR3 sequences, with less than 45% occurring only once. Germline V gives CDR1 DFQATT, CDR2 SNEGSKA (reference sequence). This CDR3 has 15 amino acids. J gave up 5 bases and V 5 bases, and 13 bases lay outside the gene matches. Diagnosis used clinical symptoms, serum thyroxine, TRAb, thyroid ultrasound and orbital computed tomography.

The sequence derives from an adult man with Graves' hyperthyroidism. This chain uses TRBV20-1 with TRBJ2-5; TRBD1 aligns across 8 bases. Specimen: peripheral blood or thyroid tissue (not recorded which). The CDR3 loop reads CSASARAGGRETQYF. The CDR3 DNA sequence: TGCAGTGCTTCAGCTAGGGCAGGGGGCAGGGAGACCCAGTACTTC.